This T cell receptor (beta chain) stems from a study of a mutant IDH1 vaccine in newly diagnosed glioma. To note about this clone: Its antigen remains unidentified.

Repertoires were generated with immunoSEQ multiplex PCR, while TCRdb's copy carries only in-frame clones and drops some. The table has around 26,000 clones, approximately 70% seen once; the top ten hold roughly 11%. Time point in this sample: week 11, during vaccination. Vaccine doses each comprised 300 ug of mutant IDH1 20-mer peptide, with topical imiquimod. The V end was cut by 2 bases, the J end by 1 base, with 4 bases between. CDR3 length: 13 amino acids. Germline V gives CDR1 KGHSH, CDR2 LQKENI. Sequencing was performed on peripheral blood mononuclear cells (PBMCs), taken from a glioma patient whose treatment included an IDH1 peptide vaccine. This TCR was recovered from a man between 18 and 35 years old with glioma. Some clones in this sample may be carry-over from other donors' samples. V gene TRBV18 combines with J gene TRBJ2-3; no firm D call. In DNA form, the CDR3 reads TGTGCCAGCTCACCAAGGCGCACAGATACGCAGTATTTT. Residues: CASSPRRTDTQYF.